This T cell receptor (beta chain) was found in a study of blood T cell repertoires in COVID-19. As originally analysed: Amplification with reference gene primers provided the estimates of nucleated cell counts. The repertoire was sequenced with immunoSEQ multiplex PCR; TCRdb's copy has only in-frame clones and lacks some. Clone size and the V and J calls come from that table; the DNA yielded D and trimming. The sample has approximately 130,000 clones, roughly four fifths seen once; the top ten hold 9.5% to 13%. This clone has a single count. The CDR3 loop spans 15 amino acids. V lost 2 bases, J lost 5 bases, and 9 bases stayed unmatched. Germline-derived CDR1 and CDR2 are SGHDT and YYEEEE.

This receptor was identified in a human donor in a cohort sampled during active COVID-19. The sample comprised peripheral blood. The rearrangement links TRBV5-6 to TRBJ2-5; 7 nucleotides align to TRBD1. CDR3 sequence (DNA): TGTGCCAGCAGCTTTAATTTACAGGGGATTGAGACCCAGTACTTC. Encoded protein: CASSFNLQGIETQYF.